The clone carrying this T cell receptor beta chain was recorded at least ten times. Germline and junction disagree at one end, which may indicate a read error. This sample is drawn from a study of neurological immune-mediated disorders. Preparation of the unsorted libraries drew on 2 million PBMCs stored at -80 C. This CDR3 has 15 residues. CDR1 MNHEY and CDR2 SVGEGT come from the germline V gene. The cDNA was generated by 5'RACE with 10-nucleotide random UMIs. TCRdb re-called the 5' RACE reads with MiXCR, one entry per CDR3 protein. The table records tens of thousands of distinct CDR3 sequences, 2.6% of them present only once.

This TCR derives from a woman aged 30 to 39 with multiple sclerosis. Input material: PBMCs. The genes are TRBV6-2 or TRBV6-3 and TRBJ1-1; D unresolved. The DNA of the CDR3 is TGTGCCAGCAGATACTCAGACCGGAGGAACACTGAAGCTTTCTTT. Protein: CASRYSDRRNTEAFF.